This entry features one T cell receptor beta chain sequence. Its antigen is unknown. Profiling that covered TCR beta VDJ and CDR3 relied on genomic DNA as its template. TCRdb reprocessed the reads with MiXCR, giving one entry per CDR3 protein. The table records around 150,000 distinct CDR3 sequences, around 40% of them present only once. Trimming removed 10 bases at V and 0 bases at J, with 12 bases between. This CDR3 is built from 14 residues. The V gene's germline CDR1 is KGHDR and CDR2 SFDVKD. These data are taken from a study of CD8+CD57+ T cells in acquired aplastic anemia. Study-level information: DNA recovered from sorted CD4+ and CD8+ cells had a mean of roughly 3 ug. Notes on the study in general: Significant differences in CD8+ Simpson's diversity were not observed between patients and controls. Patients and controls shared twenty-nine CD8+ CDR3 sequences, which appeared highly expressed in patients and within their immunodominant clones.

Input material: sorted CD4+, CD8+, or CD8+CD57+ T cells (not recorded which) from PBMCs. This receptor was identified in a human donor in good health. The V and J genes are TRBV24-1 and TRBJ2-1; D not certain. The CDR3 reads CATWRMSSYNEQFF. The DNA of the CDR3 is TGTGCCACTTGGCGGATGAGCTCCTACAATGAGCAGTTCTTC.